The next 22 T cell receptor beta chains were all read from a single sample in a study of response to subunit inactivated influenza vaccine. In TCRdb, the RT-PCR reads were re-called with MiXCR into one record per CDR3 protein. The sample yields roughly 500,000 distinct CDR3 sequences, around 25% seen once. These same records also appear under a second study, on T cells expressing NK-cell markers. That paper adds: TCR beta cDNA was made by 5'RACE template switching with UMIs.

The material sequenced was CD4+ T cells sorted from PBMCs, taken 11 to 12 days after vaccination. The receptors here all came from a man aged 45 to 65 who received an inactivated influenza vaccine.

This clonotype was detected a few times. The V call is TRBV5-1, the J call TRBJ2-7, with 8 bases matching TRBD1. CDR1 and CDR2 from the germline V gene are SGHRS and YFSETQ. This CDR3 comprises 17 residues. Losses at the gene ends were 6 bases for V and 4 bases for J; bases not matched to a gene: 18. Here the CDR3 reads CASKAWSGGQGRYEQYF. In DNA, the CDR3 is TGCGCCAGCAAAGCTTGGTCCGGTGGACAGGGTCGTTACGAGCAGTACTTC.

This clonotype was seen more than once but under ten times. The chain links TRBV29-1 to TRBJ1-2, with a tentative D call TRBD1 (6 bases). The V end lost 7 bases, the J end lost 4 bases, and 13 bases lay between the germline ends. Per the germline V gene, CDR1 is SQVTM and CDR2 is ANQGSEA. The CDR3 loop spans 12 amino acids. The CDR3 loop reads CSASGGLYGYTF. CDR3 DNA sequence: TGCAGCGCTTCTGGGGGCCTCTATGGCTACACCTTC.

The chain carries TRBV6-2 or TRBV6-3 and TRBJ2-7, with D perhaps matching TRBD1 (6 bases). There are 18 residues in the CDR3. V was trimmed by 5 bases and J by 1 base, leaving 24 bases between them. Germline V lookup: CDR1 MNHEY, CDR2 SVGEGT. CDR3 region: CASSPFPGHPGPSYEQYF. The CDR3 DNA reads TGTGCCAGCAGTCCGTTTCCGGGACACCCAGGGCCTTCCTACGAGCAGTACTTC.

This clonotype was observed a few times. This chain joins TRBV28 and TRBJ1-5, with TRBD1 matching over 9 bases. The CDR3 has 13 residues. The ends lost 8 bases at V and 11 bases at J; junction bases unmatched: 10. Germline V CDR1 and CDR2: MDHEN, SYDVKM. Here the CDR3 DNA reads TGTGCCAGCCGGACAGGGGCGAATTTAGCCCAGCATTTT. Translated: CASRTGANLAQHF.

V and J are TRBV6-2 or TRBV6-3 and TRBJ2-7; D gene uncertain. This CDR3 comprises 12 residues. Trimming removed 6 bases at V and 2 bases at J, with 8 bases between. Germline CDR1 MNHEY, CDR2 SVGEGT. The CDR3 DNA reads TGTGCCAGCAGAACACCAGCCTACGAGCAGTACTTC. Encoded protein: CASRTPAYEQYF.

The table lists this clonotype with a few counts. The chain recombines TRBV20-1 with TRBJ2-7; 8 nucleotides align to TRBD2. The CDR3 totals 14 residues. Germline lookup yields CDR1 DFQATT and CDR2 SNEGSKA (reference sequence). The V gene end was trimmed by 0 bases and the J gene end by 4 bases; junction bases not matched to a gene: 5. The CDR3 DNA follows: TGCAGTGCTAGAGATACCGGGAGGGAATACGAGCAGTACTTC. It is translated as CSARDTGREYEQYF.

This clonotype showed up just a few times. The chain combines TRBV12-3 or TRBV12-4 with TRBJ1-5; the match to TRBD1 covers 8 bases. This CDR3 is built from 13 residues. V trimming: 7 bases; J trimming: 7 bases; junction bases outside the gene matches: 6. This CDR3 is CASNQGARQPQHF. The DNA of the CDR3 is TGTGCCAGCAATCAGGGGGCGAGGCAGCCCCAGCATTTT.

This chain links TRBV5-1 with TRBJ2-7, with D possibly matching TRBD2 (5 bases). V was shortened by 4 bases and J by 2 bases, with 19 bases between the two germline ends. This CDR3 has 16 residues. Germline loops: CDR1 SGHRS, CDR2 YFSETQ. The CDR3 spells CASSKVDAEGPYEQYF. CDR3 coding DNA: TGCGCCAGCAGCAAGGTTGACGCCGAGGGTCCCTACGAGCAGTACTTC. Complete variable domain (other parts from reference TRBV5-1 and TRBJ2-7): KAGVTQTPRYLIKTRGQQVTLSCSPISGHRSVSWYQQTPGQGLQFLFEYFSETQRNKGNFPGRFSGRQFSNSRSEMNVSTLELGDSALYLCASSKVDAEGPYEQYFGPGTRLTVT.

The chain joins TRBV7-3 to TRBJ1-1; the match to TRBD1 covers 8 bases. Germline V gene sequence: CDR1 SGHTA, CDR2 FQGTGA. J lost 4 bases, V lost 5 bases, and 9 bases had no gene match. This CDR3 spans 15 amino acids. The CDR3 loop is CASSPTGGVGTEAFF. CDR3 coding DNA: TGTGCCAGCAGCCCCACAGGGGGAGTGGGCACTGAAGCTTTCTTT.

This clonotype was recorded a few times. This sequence joins TRBV29-1 and TRBJ1-4; the match to TRBD1 covers 8 bases. The junction had 5 bases not matched to a gene; V was cut back by 5 bases and J by 6 bases. The CDR3 has 13 residues. Germline V lookup: CDR1 SQVTM, CDR2 ANQGSEA. The CDR3 nucleotides are TGCAGCGTTTCCAGGGGGCGCGATGAAAAACTGTTTTTT. It codes for CSVSRGRDEKLFF.

CDR3 loop: CASSVAGSTEAFF. The CDR3 DNA is TGTGCCAGCAGCGTAGCCGGTAGCACTGAAGCTTTCTTT. The gene calls are TRBV9 and TRBJ1-1; D not certain. CDR1 is SGDLS, CDR2 YYNGEE, per germline. There are 13 residues in the CDR3. V lost 0 bases and J lost 4, with 7 bases in between.

V and J are TRBV4-2 and TRBJ1-2; D unresolved. CDR3 length: 15 amino acids. The germline gives CDR1 LGHNA, CDR2 YNFKEQ. The V gene lost 0 bases and the J gene lost 2 bases, with 10 bases spanning the gap. The CDR3 sequence is CASSQDQGSNYGYTF. In nucleotides, the CDR3 is TGTGCCAGCAGCCAAGATCAAGGTAGCAACTATGGCTACACCTTC.

This clonotype has just one count. The chain is built from TRBV2 and TRBJ2-1; TRBD2 agrees at 10 bases. This CDR3 is built from 13 residues. V lost 4 bases to trimming and J lost 10 bases; unmatched junction nucleotides: 4. The germline gives CDR1 SNHLY, CDR2 FYNNEI. CDR3 sequence: CASSVPSGGEQFF. DNA for the CDR3: TGTGCCAGCAGTGTGCCTAGCGGGGGAGAGCAGTTCTTC.

This clonotype came up a few times. This chain uses TRBV29-1 with TRBJ1-2; TRBD1 matches 10 bases. Per germline, CDR1 SQVTM and CDR2 ANQGSEA. V lost 4 bases and J lost 8; bases outside the gene matches: 10. This CDR3 is 14 amino acids long. The CDR3 region is CSVGYDRGRQGYTF. In DNA, the CDR3 is TGCAGCGTTGGCTACGACAGGGGGCGACAAGGCTACACCTTC.

The rearrangement links TRBV20-1 to TRBJ2-3; no definite D call. Germline values: CDR1 DFQATT, CDR2 SNEGSKA (reference sequence). Trimming removed 5 bases from V and 3 bases from J, with 12 bases in between. CDR3 size: 13 residues. Here the CDR3 DNA reads TGCAGTGCTCCCCTAGTCGCTACAGATACGCAGTATTTT. This gives the protein CSAPLVATDTQYF.

In this sample, this clonotype turned up once. The gene calls are TRBV7-9 and TRBJ2-7, with 8 positions matching TRBD2. CDR3 length equals 15 residues. Looked up from germline, CDR1 is SEHNR and CDR2 is FQNEAQ (reference sequence). J gave up 3 bases and V 5 bases, and 9 bases lay outside the gene matches. The CDR3 bases are TGTGCCAGCAGCCCCCGCGGGGGGAGAATCTACGAGCAGTACTTC. It yields the protein CASSPRGGRIYEQYF.

The sample holds a few counts of this clonotype. The rearrangement links TRBV4-2 to TRBJ2-1, with 8 nucleotides matching TRBD2. V lost 8 bases and J lost 7; bases outside the gene matches: 7. The CDR3 extends over 13 amino acids. Per germline, CDR1 LGHNA and CDR2 YNFKEQ. The DNA for the CDR3 is TGTGCCAGCGGGCGCGCGGGAGGTAATGAGCAGTTCTTC. Translating gives CASGRAGGNEQFF.

For the CDR3, the DNA is TGTGCCAGCAGCCCCGGGACAGCCCGCTACGAGCAGTACTTC. Amino acids: CASSPGTARYEQYF. The chain recombines TRBV7-2 with TRBJ2-7; 7 bases fit TRBD1. The CDR3 contains 14 residues. Unmatched junction bases numbered 7, after V lost 5 bases and J lost 3 bases. CDR1 and CDR2 (germline): SGHTA, FQGNSA.

This clonotype was counted only a few times. The CDR3 nucleotides are TGTGCCAGCAGCTTAGTAGGGTTCGAGCAGTACTTC. Its translation: CASSLVGFEQYF. The gene calls are TRBV7-2 and TRBJ2-7, with unresolved D. The CDR3 runs to 12 residues. The germline V and J ends were trimmed by 1 base and 6 bases, with 7 bases remaining between them. Germline V lookup: CDR1 SGHTA, CDR2 FQGNSA.

This clonotype was seen a handful of times. The chain couples TRBV5-1 to TRBJ2-6, with D hard to call. The CDR3 spans 19 residues. The germline V gene has CDR1 SGHRS and CDR2 YFSETQ. V dropped 4 bases and J dropped 2 bases, with 22 bases sitting between them. Here the CDR3 DNA reads TGCGCCAGCAGCGAATTGGTCGGCCAAAATCGCCCTGGGGCCAACGTCCTGACTTTC. This sequence encodes CASSELVGQNRPGANVLTF.

This clonotype has a handful of counts. The chain joins TRBV6-5 to TRBJ2-1; TRBD1 is a possible D gene (5 bases). This CDR3 is built from 14 residues. Germline V lookup: CDR1 MNHEY, CDR2 SVGAGI. Between the trimmed V and J ends, which lost 2 bases and 9 bases, there was a span of 14 bases. This CDR3 reads CASSYPPGSSEQFF. The CDR3 bases are TGTGCCAGCAGTTACCCCCCAGGGTCGAGTGAGCAGTTCTTC.

This clonotype occurred a few times. The chain carries TRBV13 and TRBJ2-2, with D unresolved. The CDR3 is made up of 13 amino acids. V was trimmed by 0 bases and J by 7 bases, leaving 6 bases between them. Germline V gives CDR1 PRHDT, CDR2 FYEKMQ (reference sequence). The CDR3 coding sequence is TGTGCCAGCAGCTTAGGACAACACGGGGAGCTGTTTTTT. Translated: CASSLGQHGELFF.